The TCR beta chain under discussion was sequenced for a study of blood T cell repertoires in COVID-19. Across the study: COVID-19 samples collected from the United States, Italy and Spain covered acute and convalescent phases. In each case, the material was cDNA or gDNA derived from T cells, B-cell-depleted T cells, or PBMCs.

Study processing details: Scientists estimated how many nucleated cells there were by amplifying reference gene primers. Measured with immunoSEQ multiplex PCR; TCRdb has only the in-frame clones, and not every one. V and J calls and clone size are given by that table; D and trimming were obtained from the DNA. This table holds about 210,000 clones, around 86% found once. The CDR3 runs to 14 residues. CDR1 and CDR2 from the germline V gene are SGHRS and YFSETQ. Trimming pared 3 bases from V and 1 base from J, leaving 10 bases between. This clone was counted once. The sequence derives from a man in his 60s with acute or convalescent COVID-19. The chain has TRBV5-1 and TRBJ1-1; possibly TRBD1 for D (5 bases). The source material was peripheral blood. The CDR3 DNA follows: TGCGCCAGCAGCTCAGTCGGACAGAACACTGAAGCTTTCTTT. As protein: CASSSVGQNTEAFF.